These 21 T cell receptor beta chains came from one sample sequenced in a study of blood T cell repertoires in COVID-19. Repertoires were generated with immunoSEQ multiplex PCR, while TCRdb's copy carries only in-frame clones and drops some. The data show some 200,000 clones, approximately 82% seen once. The sample consisted of peripheral blood. These receptors were collected from a man aged 50-59 years with active or convalescent COVID-19.

This chain joins TRBV5-8 and TRBJ1-4; D not resolved. Germline CDR1 reads SGHTS; CDR2 reads YDEGEE. This CDR3 comprises 13 residues. V was cut by 0 bases and J by 7 bases, with 7 bases left in between. Here the CDR3 DNA reads TGTGCCAGCAGCTTGGTCAGCGGTGAAAAACTGTTTTTT. Residues: CASSLVSGEKLFF.

V and J are TRBV18 and TRBJ1-1; 8 positions match TRBD1. The CDR3 extends over 14 amino acids. CDR1 is KGHSH, CDR2 LQKENI, per germline. With 6 bases clipped from V and 0 bases from J, the junction kept 3 bases outside the gene matches. Here the CDR3 reads CASSGQAMNTEAFF. The CDR3 bases are TGTGCCAGCTCGGGACAGGCGATGAACACTGAAGCTTTCTTT.

The V gene is TRBV6-2 or TRBV6-3, the J gene TRBJ1-6; D call uncertain. The V and J ends lost 2 bases and 9 bases respectively, with 11 bases between them. The CDR3 spans 14 residues. Per germline, CDR1 MNHEY and CDR2 SVGEGT. The CDR3 reads CASSYGGAGSPLHF. The CDR3 nucleotides are TGTGCCAGCAGTTACGGCGGAGCTGGTTCACCCCTCCACTTT.

The rearrangement links TRBV10-3 to TRBJ1-2; possibly TRBD1 for D (6 bases). The V end lost 6 bases, the J end lost 0 bases, and 17 bases lay between the germline ends. The CDR3 is made up of 16 amino acids. Germline loops: CDR1 ENHRY, CDR2 SYGVKD. The chain's CDR3 is CAIRATGTRTNYGYTF. The CDR3 coding sequence is TGTGCCATCAGAGCTACCGGGACACGTACTAACTATGGCTACACCTTC.

The chain uses TRBV15 and TRBJ2-1; 11 bases match TRBD2. Looked up from germline, CDR1 is LNHNV and CDR2 is YYDKDF (reference sequence). The CDR3 sequence is 17 residues long. The J segment lost 7 bases and the V segment lost 4 bases, leaving 12 bases of the junction unmatched. CDR3 protein: CATSNVIAGGFGNEQFF. The CDR3 nucleotides read TGTGCCACCAGCAACGTCATAGCGGGAGGGTTCGGGAATGAGCAGTTCTTC.

The gene calls are TRBV18 and TRBJ2-5; possibly TRBD2 for D (6 bases). Trimming removed 6 bases at V and 5 bases at J, with 22 bases between. Germline V gives CDR1 KGHSH, CDR2 LQKENI. The CDR3 contains 16 residues. The CDR3 loop reads CASSTSGGNGGETQYF. The CDR3 region has the DNA TGTGCCAGCTCTACAAGCGGTGGCAACGGGGGTGAGACCCAGTACTTC.

The V gene is TRBV29-1, the J gene TRBJ2-3; 7 nucleotides line up with TRBD1. The CDR3 is made up of 13 amino acids. The germline V gene has CDR1 SQVTM and CDR2 ANQGSEA. V was pared by 3 bases and J by 2 bases, with 2 bases of the junction left unmatched. The CDR3 DNA reads TGCAGCGTTGAGACAGGGAACACAGATACGCAGTATTTT. It codes for CSVETGNTDTQYF.

This clone appeared a single time. This chain connects TRBV6-5 to TRBJ2-7; TRBD1 aligns across 11 bases. The length of the CDR3 is 13 residues. V was clipped by 6 bases and J by 3 bases; unmatched bases: 1. The germline gives CDR1 MNHEY, CDR2 SVGAGI. CDR3 nucleotides: TGTGCCAGCAGGGGGACAGGGGGCTACGAGCAGTACTTC. It is translated as CASRGTGGYEQYF.

This sequence joins TRBV24-1 and TRBJ2-1; 7 bases agree with TRBD2. The CDR3 has 16 amino acids. With 1 base clipped from V and 0 bases from J, the junction kept 2 bases outside the gene matches. CDR1 and CDR2 from the germline V gene are KGHDR and SFDVKD. The CDR3 DNA reads TGTGCCACCAGTGATTTAGCGGGGCCCTCCTACAATGAGCAGTTCTTC. The encoded protein is CATSDLAGPSYNEQFF.

The chain combines TRBV29-1 with TRBJ2-1; 11 bases map to TRBD2. CDR1 is SQVTM, CDR2 ANQGSEA, per germline. Germline trimming cut 3 bases from V and 1 base from J; bases unmatched to any gene: 5. This CDR3 has 16 residues. CDR3 sequence (DNA): TGCAGCGTTGATAGCGGGGGGGCACATTCCTACAATGAGCAGTTCTTC. It specifies CSVDSGGAHSYNEQFF.

The rearrangement links TRBV6-5 to TRBJ2-3, with D tentatively TRBD1 (8 bases). Per the germline V gene, CDR1 is MNHEY and CDR2 is SVGAGI. V dropped 4 bases and J dropped 5 bases, with 16 bases sitting between them. The CDR3 has 15 amino acids. The CDR3 region is CASSSRQGREDTQYF. The CDR3, as DNA: TGTGCCAGCAGTTCCCGACAGGGGAGGGAAGATACGCAGTATTTT.

The table lists this clone with a few counts. The CDR3 DNA reads as TGTGCCAGCAGTGACCCAGGGGTTTCCGACAATGAGCAGTTCTTC. Translation gives CASSDPGVSDNEQFF. The chain links TRBV6-6 to TRBJ2-1; D might be TRBD1 (6 bases). This CDR3 spans 15 amino acids. Germline CDR1 MNHNY, CDR2 SVGAGI (reference sequence). Trimming left V 5 bases short and J 5 bases short, with 16 bases between.

CDR3 loop: CASSLIGGRGQDQPQHF. The CDR3 bases are TGTGCCAGCAGTTTAATAGGGGGCAGGGGGCAGGATCAGCCCCAGCATTTT. V is TRBV27 and J is TRBJ1-5; 8 nucleotides align to TRBD1. The CDR3 runs 17 residues. V lost 2 bases and J lost 5; bases outside the gene matches: 11. The germline CDR1 and CDR2 sequences are MNHEY and SMNVEV (reference sequence).

V gene TRBV7-9 combines with J gene TRBJ2-3; D gene unclear. The CDR3 runs 12 residues. Germline V lookup: CDR1 SEHNR, CDR2 FQNEAQ (reference sequence). V lost 5 bases and J 4 bases, leaving 7 bases between the germline ends. The CDR3: CASSQQADTQYF. In nucleotides, the CDR3 is TGTGCCAGCAGCCAGCAGGCAGATACGCAGTATTTT.

CDR3 sequence (DNA): TGTGCCAGCAGCTCGGGACTAGCTTTCGAGCAGTACTTC. This translates into CASSSGLAFEQYF. The V gene is TRBV7-9, the J gene TRBJ2-7; 9 bases line up with TRBD2. The CDR3 extends over 13 amino acids. Germline V gene lookup returns CDR1 SEHNR and CDR2 FQNEAQ (reference sequence). The V and J ends lost 4 bases and 6 bases, in that order; junction bases with no gene match: 4.

The CDR3 loop reads CASSLKRGFDKLFF. For the CDR3, the DNA is TGCGCCAGCAGCCTCAAACGGGGATTTGATAAACTGTTTTTT. The chain recombines TRBV4-1 with TRBJ1-4; no clear D gene. The CDR3 covers 14 residues. The ends were cut back, 4 bases at V and 11 bases at J, with 17 bases in the middle. Germline V lookup: CDR1 MGHRA, CDR2 YSYEKL.

This chain uses TRBV18 with TRBJ1-1, with D tentatively TRBD1 (5 bases). The germline gives CDR1 KGHSH, CDR2 LQKENI. Trimming stripped 6 bases from V and 4 bases from J, with 18 bases between. The length of the CDR3 is 15 residues. This CDR3 is CASSKVWGEGTEAFF. The CDR3, as DNA: TGTGCCAGCTCGAAAGTATGGGGCGAAGGCACTGAAGCTTTCTTT.

The rearrangement links TRBV18 to TRBJ2-5, with TRBD2 matching over 13 bases. Losses at the gene ends were 5 bases for V and 5 bases for J; bases not matched to a gene: 8. The CDR3 is 16 amino acids. Germline CDR1 reads KGHSH; CDR2 reads LQKENI. The CDR3 DNA reads as TGTGCCAGCTCATCCCGACTAGCGGGAGGCCGGGAGACCCAGTACTTC. Encoded protein: CASSSRLAGGRETQYF. Drawing the rest from reference TRBV18 and TRBJ2-5, the complete variable domain is NAGVMQNPRHLVRRRGQEARLRCSPMKGHSHVYWYRQLPEEGLKFMVYLQKENIIDESGMPKERFSAEFPKEGPSILRIQQVVRGDSAAYFCASSSRLAGGRETQYFGPGTRLLVL.

The chain uses TRBV6-5 and TRBJ1-2, with TRBD1 identical over 8 bases. The CDR3 loop spans 12 amino acids. Trimming removed 10 bases from V and 8 bases from J; junction bases left unmatched: 9. The germline CDR1 and CDR2 sequences are MNHEY and SVGAGI. CDR3 DNA: TGTGCCATCCGGATACAGGGGGGCGGCTACACCTTC. It is translated as CAIRIQGGGYTF.

The chain combines TRBV6-5 with TRBJ2-2; D possibly corresponds to TRBD1 (5 bases). V lost 7 bases to trimming and J lost 5 bases, with 14 bases between them. The CDR3 spans 14 residues. The V gene's germline CDR1 is MNHEY and CDR2 SVGAGI. CDR3 nucleotides: TGTGCCAGCAAATTAATCAGGGATACCGGGGAGCTGTTTTTT. Translating gives CASKLIRDTGELFF.

CDR3 DNA: TGCAGCCTTCGGCGACTGAATGAGCAGTTCTTC. Translation: CSLRRLNEQFF. This rearrangement joins TRBV29-1 to TRBJ2-1, with D unclear. Germline V gene data show CDR1 as SQVTM and CDR2 as ANQGSEA. The V gene lost 8 bases and the J gene lost 7 bases, with 12 bases spanning the gap. The CDR3 length is 11 residues.